Following are 8 T cell receptor beta chains from one sample sequenced in a study of T cell responses to AZD1222 COVID-19 vaccine. Here immunoSEQ multiplex PCR was the method, and the copy in TCRdb shows in-frame clones only, minus some. The sample includes around 130,000 clones, about 91% of them seen just once. Here the sequenced sample was peripheral blood, taken 28 days after the second AZD1222 dose. The receptors derive from an adult who received the AZD1222 COVID-19 vaccine.

CDR3: CASSYAGGRNYGYTF. CDR3 DNA: TGTGCCAGCAGTTACGCCGGGGGCCGTAACTATGGCTACACCTTC. This rearrangement joins TRBV6-5 to TRBJ1-2; D perhaps matches TRBD1 (6 bases). V dropped 2 bases and J dropped 1 base, with 11 bases sitting between them. This CDR3 spans 15 amino acids. Looked up from germline, CDR1 is MNHEY and CDR2 is SVGAGI.

This chain links TRBV5-1 with TRBJ2-1; weak D call: TRBD1 (6 bases). The CDR3 extends over 15 amino acids. Trimming left V 4 bases short and J 6 bases short, with 17 bases between. Germline CDR1 SGHRS, CDR2 YFSETQ. CDR3: CASSPVTGIPNEQFF. CDR3 sequence (DNA): TGCGCCAGCAGCCCCGTTACAGGGATTCCCAATGAGCAGTTCTTC.

The V call is TRBV4-1, the J call TRBJ2-3; D unresolved. V lost 1 base and J lost 2, with 7 bases in between. The CDR3 sequence is 14 residues long. Germline CDR1 is MGHRA and CDR2 is YSYEKL. CDR3 nucleotide sequence: TGCGCCAGCAGCCAAGGGACCTACACAGATACGCAGTATTTT. Translation gives CASSQGTYTDTQYF.

V usage is TRBV29-1 and J usage is TRBJ1-2; 8 bases map to TRBD1. The CDR3 covers 13 residues. Trimming took 6 bases from V and 6 from J; bases not matched to a gene: 9. In germline, CDR1 is SQVTM, CDR2 ANQGSEA. CDR3 coding DNA: TGCAGCGTGGGGACAGGTCGGATTGATGGCTACACCTTC. Translated: CSVGTGRIDGYTF. Full variable domain (remainder filled in from reference TRBV29-1 and TRBJ1-2): SAVISQKPSRDICQRGTSLTIQCQVDSQVTMMFWYRQQPGQSLTLIATANQGSEATYESGFVIDKFPISRPNLTFSTLTVSNMSPEDSSIYLCSVGTGRIDGYTFGSGTRLTVV.

V and J are TRBV6-4 and TRBJ1-2; TRBD1 matches at 7 bases. V was pared by 2 bases and J by 3 bases, with 18 bases of the junction left unmatched. CDR1 is MRHNA and CDR2 is SNTAGT in the germline V gene. The CDR3 has 19 amino acids. The CDR3 region has the DNA TGTGCCAGCAGTGACCGACTTAGGAATGACAGGGTGAATTACTATGGCTACACCTTC. This sequence encodes CASSDRLRNDRVNYYGYTF.

This clone was detected a few times. V is TRBV6-5 and J is TRBJ1-2; 9 bases are shared with TRBD1. Germline loops: CDR1 MNHEY, CDR2 SVGAGI. The CDR3 consists of 13 residues. V gave up 6 bases and J gave up 6 bases; unmatched junction bases: 5. The CDR3 nucleotides read TGTGCCAGCAGACCGACAGGGGGTAATGGCTACACCTTC. This codes for CASRPTGGNGYTF.

V gene TRBV6-5 combines with J gene TRBJ1-1; D perhaps matches TRBD1 (5 bases). The germline gives CDR1 MNHEY, CDR2 SVGAGI. There are 15 residues in the CDR3. Trimming shortened V by 0 bases and J by 2 bases, and 10 bases separated the two germline ends. CDR3 residues: CASSYSGTENTEAFF. The DNA for the CDR3 is TGTGCCAGCAGTTACTCCGGGACGGAAAACACTGAAGCTTTCTTT.

The V gene is TRBV7-2, the J gene TRBJ2-1; D unclear. There are 17 residues in the CDR3. Germline V lookup: CDR1 SGHTA, CDR2 FQGNSA. The ends were cut back, 1 base at V and 2 bases at J, with 15 bases in the middle. CDR3 protein: CASSLGSEDAAYNEQFF. The CDR3 DNA sequence: TGTGCCAGCAGCTTAGGGTCCGAGGACGCAGCCTACAATGAGCAGTTCTTC.